This passage covers 21 T cell receptor beta chains from one sample sequenced in a study of early T cells in non-severe SARS-CoV-2 infection. TCRdb redid the calling of the 5' RACE reads with MiXCR, one entry per CDR3 protein. The profile shows tens of thousands of distinct CDR3 sequences, around 7% of them singletons. The sequenced sample was whole blood. All receptors derive from an adult who was a healthcare worker with PCR-confirmed SARS-CoV-2 infection or an uninfected control (not recorded which).

Only a few counts were recorded for this clonotype. This chain joins TRBV2 and TRBJ2-3, with D perhaps matching TRBD2 (6 bases). Germline-derived CDR1 and CDR2 are SNHLY and FYNNEI. V lost 1 base to trimming and J lost 3 bases, with 11 bases between them. This CDR3 comprises 15 residues. The CDR3 region has the DNA TGTGCCAGCAGTGAAGTCGGGAGTGAGACAGATACGCAGTATTTT. Protein product: CASSEVGSETDTQYF.

Many counts were recorded for this clonotype. This rearrangement joins TRBV7-9 to TRBJ2-7; 8 bases line up with TRBD2. V gave up 2 bases and J gave up 6 bases; unmatched junction bases: 9. This CDR3 comprises 15 residues. The germline V gene has CDR1 SEHNR and CDR2 FQNEAQ (reference sequence). The CDR3 DNA follows: TGTGCCAGCAGCTTATTCGCGGGAGGCCCGCCCGAGCAGTACTTC. Residues: CASSLFAGGPPEQYF. Filled out from reference TRBV7-9 and TRBJ2-7, the complete variable domain reads DTGVSQNPRHKITKRGQNVTFRCDPISEHNRLYWYRQTLGQGPEFLTYFQNEAQLEKSRLLSDRFSAERPKGSFSTLEIQRTEQGDSAMYLCASSLFAGGPPEQYFGPGTRLTVT.

This clonotype was observed many times. The J gene is TRBJ1-2, the V gene TRBV5-1, with a tentative D call TRBD1 (6 bases). The CDR3 runs to 14 residues. Trimming cost V 1 base and J 4 bases, with 11 bases left between them. Germline CDR1 SGHRS, CDR2 YFSETQ. The CDR3 here is CASSLNRALYGYTF. The CDR3 region has the DNA TGCGCCAGCAGCTTGAACAGGGCTCTCTATGGCTACACCTTC.

This clonotype was seen at least ten times. This chain connects TRBV5-5 to TRBJ2-1, with 9 bases that match TRBD2. Per the germline V gene, CDR1 is SGHKS and CDR2 is YYEKEE (reference sequence). V was pared by 0 bases and J by 5 bases, with 6 bases of the junction left unmatched. This CDR3 has 16 amino acids. The CDR3 DNA is TGTGCCAGCAGCTTGGGGATAGCGGGAGTAAACAATGAGCAGTTCTTC. The encoded protein is CASSLGIAGVNNEQFF.

This clonotype was observed a few times. The chain has TRBV15 and TRBJ2-4, with D unclear. Trimming stripped 5 bases from V and 3 bases from J, with 17 bases between. Germline V gene lookup returns CDR1 LNHNV and CDR2 YYDKDF (reference sequence). CDR3 length: 16 amino acids. The chain's CDR3 is CATSLPLKSGKNIQYF. CDR3 bases: TGTGCCACCAGCCTCCCACTCAAGTCCGGCAAAAACATTCAGTACTTC.

The chain recombines TRBV27 with TRBJ2-7, with D unresolved. The V gene lost 3 bases and the J gene lost 2 bases, with 8 bases spanning the gap. CDR1 is MNHEY, CDR2 SMNVEV, per germline (reference sequence). The CDR3 is made up of 13 amino acids. The CDR3 reads CASSLAAPYEQYF. The CDR3 DNA reads as TGTGCCAGCAGTTTGGCGGCGCCCTACGAGCAGTACTTC.

This clonotype was picked up many times. The J gene is TRBJ1-5, the V gene TRBV10-2; D is perhaps TRBD1 (5 bases). Germline lookup yields CDR1 WSHSY and CDR2 SAAADI. The CDR3 has 14 amino acids. V lost 6 bases, J lost 1 base, and 10 bases lay in between. For the CDR3, the DNA is TGCGCCAGCAGGCTTGGGGCGAGCAATCAGCCCCAGCATTTT. Its translation: CASRLGASNQPQHF.

The gene calls are TRBV6-6 and TRBJ1-1, with no clear D. The CDR3 has 13 residues. The germline CDR1 and CDR2 sequences are MNHNY and SVGAGI (reference sequence). The V gene lost 2 bases and the J gene lost 1 base, with 5 bases spanning the gap. The CDR3 reads CASSYGRNTEAFF. The CDR3 coding sequence is TGTGCCAGCAGTTACGGGCGGAACACTGAAGCTTTCTTT.

There are many counts of this clonotype. The V gene is TRBV27, the J gene TRBJ2-1; perhaps TRBD2 as D (5 bases). Germline V gives CDR1 MNHEY, CDR2 SMNVEV (reference sequence). Trimming removed 6 bases from V and 4 bases from J, with 7 bases in between. This CDR3 spans 12 amino acids. CDR3 nucleotides: TGTGCCAGCAGGGGCGGGTACAATGAGCAGTTCTTC. Translation gives CASRGGYNEQFF.

The table lists this clonotype with many counts. This chain links TRBV3-1 with TRBJ2-5, with 7 bases lining up with TRBD2. Germline V gives CDR1 LGHDT, CDR2 YNNKEL (reference sequence). The CDR3 is 18 amino acids. The V gene end was trimmed by 0 bases and the J gene end by 4 bases; junction bases not matched to a gene: 14. The CDR3 protein is CASSQDLSGALSAETQYF. The CDR3 DNA reads TGTGCCAGCAGCCAAGATTTAAGCGGGGCCCTGTCCGCAGAGACCCAGTACTTC.

This clonotype has a handful of counts. The V and J genes are TRBV7-8 and TRBJ2-3; D perhaps matches TRBD2 (7 bases). Germline CDR1 and CDR2: SGHVS and FQNEAQ. The CDR3 spans 15 residues. The V gene lost 1 base and the J gene lost 5 bases, with 13 bases spanning the gap. The CDR3 nucleotides read TGTGCCAGCAGCTTAGAGGGGGGGCTCGGAGATACGCAGTATTTT. It translates to CASSLEGGLGDTQYF. Together with reference TRBV7-8 and TRBJ2-3, the CDR3 gives the full variable domain: GAGVSQSPRYKVAKRGQDVALRCDPISGHVSLFWYQQALGQGPEFLTYFQNEAQLDKSGLPSDRFFAERPEGSVSTLKIQRTQQEDSAVYLCASSLEGGLGDTQYFGPGTRLTVL.

This clonotype was found many times. The gene calls are TRBV20-1 and TRBJ2-3; 8 nucleotides match TRBD2. This CDR3 is built from 15 residues. With V trimmed by 4 bases and J by 0 bases, 6 bases remained unmatched. CDR1 is DFQATT and CDR2 is SNEGSKA in the germline V gene (reference sequence). CDR3 sequence: CSATGLAESTDTQYF. CDR3 nucleotide sequence: TGCAGTGCTACCGGACTAGCCGAGAGCACAGATACGCAGTATTTT.

This clonotype was detected a few times. V usage is TRBV29-1 and J usage is TRBJ2-1, with D tentatively TRBD2 (5 bases). Trimming removed 3 bases at V and 4 bases at J, with 13 bases between. CDR3 size: 14 residues. Germline CDR1 is SQVTM and CDR2 is ANQGSEA. Written as DNA, the CDR3 is TGCAGCGTTGAGCGCACGGGAACTTACAATGAGCAGTTCTTC. Its translation is CSVERTGTYNEQFF.

There are a few counts of this clonotype. This chain uses TRBV2 with TRBJ2-2, with 7 bases lining up with TRBD1. Germline V CDR1 and CDR2: SNHLY, FYNNEI. The CDR3 contains 15 residues. J was trimmed by 6 bases and V by 7 bases; bases with no gene match: 11. CDR3 region: CASNVGTVSSGELFF. Here the CDR3 DNA reads TGTGCCAGCAACGTCGGGACAGTGTCCTCCGGGGAGCTGTTTTTT.

This clonotype was detected ten times or more. The chain recombines TRBV19 with TRBJ1-5; 10 bases agree with TRBD1. The CDR3 consists of 15 residues. Trimming removed 6 bases from V and 9 bases from J; junction bases left unmatched: 11. Germline CDR1 and CDR2: LNHDA and SQIVND (reference sequence). The DNA of the CDR3 is TGTGCCAGTAGCCCACCCGGGACAGGGGATCCGCCCCAGCATTTT. This codes for CASSPPGTGDPPQHF.

The chain couples TRBV27 to TRBJ1-5; D perhaps matches TRBD1 (6 bases). Germline assignment: CDR1 MNHEY and CDR2 SMNVEV (reference sequence). The CDR3 has 15 residues. The V end lost 5 bases, the J end lost 6 bases, and 17 bases lay between the germline ends. This chain's CDR3 is CASSGQGGGPQPQHF. Written as DNA, the CDR3 is TGTGCCAGCAGTGGACAAGGGGGGGGCCCTCAGCCCCAGCATTTT.

In this sample, this clonotype turned up a few times. This chain links TRBV7-6 with TRBJ2-1; TRBD2 aligns across 7 bases. After removal of 2 bases from V and 7 bases from J, the junction contained 8 bases not matched to a gene. The germline V gene encodes CDR1 SGHVS and CDR2 FNYEAQ. CDR3 length: 15 residues. DNA for the CDR3: TGTGCCAGCAGCTTAATTACTAGCGCCGTTAATGAGCAGTTCTTC. Translation: CASSLITSAVNEQFF.

This clonotype occurred a few times. CDR3 bases: TGTGCCAGCAGCCAAGAGCAGGGGGCAAAGACCCAGTACTTC. It yields the protein CASSQEQGAKTQYF. The chain joins TRBV3-1 to TRBJ2-5; 8 bases fit TRBD1. The CDR3 consists of 14 residues. The junction had 3 bases not matched to a gene; V was cut back by 0 bases and J by 6 bases. Per germline, CDR1 LGHDT and CDR2 YNNKEL (reference sequence).

The sample holds many counts of this clonotype. This chain joins TRBV10-3 and TRBJ2-1; D uncertain. From germline, CDR1 is ENHRY and CDR2 SYGVKD. This CDR3 has 14 residues. V dropped 0 bases and J dropped 4 bases, with 7 bases sitting between them. In DNA form, the CDR3 reads TGTGCCATCAGTGAGTCGACGAGTTACAATGAGCAGTTCTTC. As protein: CAISESTSYNEQFF.

This clonotype was detected many times. The chain has TRBV30 and TRBJ2-1; the D call may be TRBD1 or TRBD2 (5 bases each). Germline V lookup: CDR1 GTSNPN, CDR2 SVGIG (reference sequence). The CDR3 loop spans 14 amino acids. Trimming left V 5 bases short and J 2 bases short, with 13 bases between. The CDR3 protein is CAWGGLATYNEQFF. The DNA for the CDR3 is TGTGCCTGGGGGGGTCTGGCGACCTACAATGAGCAGTTCTTC.

There are many counts of this clonotype. The chain carries TRBV10-1 and TRBJ2-3; a possible D gene is TRBD2 (5 bases). The CDR3 consists of 14 residues. V shed 2 bases and J shed 5 bases, with 11 bases lying between them. The germline CDR1 and CDR2 sequences are WNHNN and SYGVQD (reference sequence). In nucleotides, the CDR3 is TGCGCCAGCAGTGAGGAGGGCTTGGTAGATACGCAGTATTTT. Amino acid sequence: CASSEEGLVDTQYF.